These 11 T cell receptor beta chains originate from one sample sequenced in a study of T cell changes during pregnancy in multiple sclerosis (dated by TCRdb to the late 2010s). The library was made by the immunoSEQ multiplex PCR assay. TCRdb's version of the immuneACCESS table is confined to in-frame rearrangements and falls short of the full clone set. An unresolved V gene accounts for under half of the shortfall where checked; the remainder is of unknown origin. For this sample there are around 54,000 clones; about 90% appear just once. Approximately 0.61% of the sample rests with the top ten. Specimen: CD4+ T cells from peripheral blood mononuclear cells, collected after pregnancy. Source of these receptors: a female donor in good health, enrolled as a control in a pregnancy study.

This chain links TRBV7-2 with TRBJ2-2, with a tentative D call TRBD1 (6 bases). Trimming removed 2 bases at V and 7 bases at J, with 14 bases between. Germline V gene lookup returns CDR1 SGHTA and CDR2 FQGNSA. The length of the CDR3 is 15 residues. The CDR3 DNA is TGTGCCAGCAGCTTAAACAGGGCAGTAATCGGGGAGCTGTTTTTT. This sequence encodes CASSLNRAVIGELFF.

The rearrangement joins TRBV6-4 to TRBJ2-7; 11 positions agree with TRBD2. Germline CDR1 MRHNA, CDR2 SNTAGT. This CDR3 region has 15 residues. Trimming at V came to 6 bases and at J to 4 bases, leaving 8 bases not matched to a gene. CDR3 amino acids: CASSYLAGGFYEQYF. In DNA, the CDR3 is TGTGCCAGCAGCTACCTAGCGGGAGGTTTTTACGAGCAGTACTTC.

CDR3 bases: TGTGCCAGCAGCCCCAGGCGGGGGGCGGAGACCCAGTACTTC. Residues: CASSPRRGAETQYF. The gene calls are TRBV7-2 and TRBJ2-5, with 8 bases aligning to TRBD2. The germline V gene has CDR1 SGHTA and CDR2 FQGNSA. The CDR3 extends over 14 amino acids. Unmatched junction bases numbered 7, after V lost 5 bases and J lost 5 bases.

The rearrangement links TRBV15 to TRBJ2-1; 8 nucleotides align to TRBD2. V dropped 5 bases and J dropped 2; count of bases not matched to a gene: 8. The CDR3 is 16 amino acids. The germline gives CDR1 LNHNV, CDR2 YYDKDF (reference sequence). This CDR3 is CATSRPGGGPYNEQFF. DNA for the CDR3: TGTGCCACCAGCCGTCCGGGCGGGGGGCCCTACAATGAGCAGTTCTTC.

The chain carries TRBV18 and TRBJ1-2; no clear D. The CDR3 sequence is 15 residues long. The germline V and J ends were trimmed by 3 bases and 2 bases, with 13 bases remaining between them. Germline loops: CDR1 KGHSH, CDR2 LQKENI. The DNA of the CDR3 is TGTGCCAGCTCACCTGAGCGGGCTCGGAACTATGGCTACACCTTC. This encodes CASSPERARNYGYTF.

The chain combines TRBV5-1 with TRBJ2-2; no firm D call. Germline V gives CDR1 SGHRS, CDR2 YFSETQ. This CDR3 spans 16 amino acids. The V and J ends lost 4 bases and 0 bases respectively, with 13 bases between them. CDR3 DNA sequence: TGCGCCAGCAGCCTTCTTGGAGCTACGAACACCGGGGAGCTGTTTTTT. Its protein product is CASSLLGATNTGELFF.

The chain has TRBV10-2 and TRBJ1-2, with D uncertain. Germline V gene sequence: CDR1 WSHSY, CDR2 SAAADI. The CDR3 has 11 residues. V was shortened by 10 bases and J by 4 bases, with 10 bases between the two germline ends. CDR3 nucleotide sequence: TGCGCCACCGCACAAGTCTATGGCTACACCTTC. Translating gives CATAQVYGYTF.

The gene calls are TRBV18 and TRBJ2-1, with TRBD1 as a possible D gene (5 bases). The ends were cut back, 4 bases at V and 8 bases at J, with 15 bases in the middle. Germline V CDR1 and CDR2: KGHSH, LQKENI. The CDR3 totals 14 residues. The CDR3 sequence is CASSRGATADEQFF. In DNA form, the CDR3 reads TGTGCCAGCTCACGTGGGGCTACAGCAGATGAGCAGTTCTTC.

This chain uses TRBV14 with TRBJ1-1; D gene unclear. The CDR3 is 16 residues long. Trimming removed 4 bases at V and 3 bases at J, with 18 bases between. Germline assignment: CDR1 SGHDN and CDR2 FVKESK. The CDR3 bases are TGTGCCAGCAGCCGAGCGACGGGGAGGGTTTACACTGAAGCTTTCTTT. This encodes CASSRATGRVYTEAFF.

The genes are TRBV7-6 and TRBJ1-3, with 12 bases matching TRBD1. The germline gives CDR1 SGHVS, CDR2 FNYEAQ. The J segment lost 6 bases and the V segment lost 5 bases, leaving 8 bases of the junction unmatched. The CDR3 is made up of 16 amino acids. CDR3 sequence: CASSPRDRGPANTIYF. The CDR3 DNA sequence: TGTGCCAGCAGCCCCAGGGACAGGGGGCCTGCAAACACCATATATTTT.

The CDR3 DNA reads as TGTGCCAGCAGCAAAGTAATTCCCTGGGTCGAGGGCCTCAACATGAACACTGAAGCTTTCTTT. It codes for CASSKVIPWVEGLNMNTEAFF. J is TRBJ1-1 and V is TRBV21-1. TRBV21-1 is a documented pseudogene. The CDR3 is made up of 21 amino acids.